Below are 21 T cell receptor beta chains sequenced from a single sample in a study of neurological immune-mediated disorders (dated by TCRdb to the late 2010s). The method was 5' RACE. Sequencing was carried out with an Illumina HiSeq 2500. TCRdb trimmed public reads at Q25 via fastp, called clones via MiXCR and kept in-frame beta chains. All rows with the same CDR3 protein become a single entry with the most common DNA and genes. Counted in this sample were roughly 74,000 distinct CDR3 sequences; 4% to 6% of them appeared once. Approximately 7.4% of the sample goes to the ten largest clones. Sequenced sample: PBMCs. The receptor source for this set is a man in his late teens or twenties with multiple sclerosis.

This clonotype appeared many times. At one end, the junction sequence differs from germline, possibly due to a read error. The chain couples TRBV19 to TRBJ1-6; D is unresolved. Germline V lookup: CDR1 LNHDA, CDR2 SQIVND (reference sequence). The CDR3 extends over 15 amino acids. The DNA of the CDR3 is TGTGCCAGTTACGGAGGGTCAGCAAGGGATTCACCCCTCAACTTT. Its protein is CASYGGSARDSPLNF.

This clonotype was observed at least ten times. The rearrangement joins TRBV20-1 to TRBJ2-7; D not resolved. Trimming stripped 3 bases from V and 3 bases from J, with 24 bases between. The CDR3 length is 17 residues. Germline CDR1 and CDR2: DFQATT and SNEGSKA (reference sequence). CDR3 amino acids: CSASRILTYGRYYEQYF. In nucleotides, the CDR3 is TGCAGTGCTAGTAGGATACTGACCTACGGCAGATACTACGAGCAGTACTTC.

This clonotype appeared a few times. The rearrangement links TRBV20-1 to TRBJ1-5; 8 bases map to TRBD1. This CDR3 is built from 13 residues. Germline V gene data show CDR1 as DFQATT and CDR2 as SNEGSKA (reference sequence). As DNA, the CDR3 is TGCAGCCAAGGGCCAGGGGGCAGTCAGCCCCAGCATTTT. As protein: CSQGPGGSQPQHF.

The chain links TRBV7-2 to TRBJ1-6; weak D call: TRBD1 (6 bases). Germline assignment: CDR1 SGHTA and CDR2 FQGNSA. The CDR3 runs 14 residues. Trimming cost V 3 bases and J 7 bases, with 10 bases left between them. The DNA for the CDR3 is TGTGCCAGCAGCTTCGGACAGAAAAATTCACCCCTCCACTTT. It encodes CASSFGQKNSPLHF.

This clonotype has only a few counts. The chain employs TRBV20-1 and TRBJ2-5; 9 bases are a match to TRBD2. V shed 3 bases, J shed 6 bases, and the junction held 14 bases outside the gene matches. In germline, CDR1 is DFQATT, CDR2 SNEGSKA (reference sequence). This CDR3 spans 16 amino acids. CDR3 residues: CSASPTFSGSTKTQYF. The DNA of the CDR3 is TGCAGTGCTAGTCCGACCTTTAGCGGGAGTACAAAGACCCAGTACTTC.

The sample holds a few counts of this clonotype. The chain carries TRBV15 and TRBJ1-2, with D hard to call. V lost 2 bases and J lost 6, with 19 bases in between. Germline V gives CDR1 LNHNV, CDR2 YYDKDF (reference sequence). CDR3 length equals 16 residues. In nucleotides, the CDR3 is TGTGCCACCAGCAGACTATTCCGGGAAAGGGATAATGGCTACACCTTC. Translation gives CATSRLFRERDNGYTF.

This clonotype was seen many times. This chain links TRBV9 with TRBJ2-7, with D tentatively TRBD1 (6 bases). Trimming removed 0 bases from V and 2 bases from J, with 15 bases in between. CDR1 SGDLS and CDR2 YYNGEE come from the germline V gene. This CDR3 spans 16 amino acids. This CDR3 reads CASSVAGQPEPYEQYF. The CDR3 nucleotides are TGTGCCAGCAGCGTAGCCGGACAGCCGGAACCCTACGAGCAGTACTTC.

This clonotype was counted many times. The rearrangement joins TRBV12-3 or TRBV12-4 to TRBJ2-1; TRBD2 might be the D (6 bases). This CDR3 has 16 residues. Deletions cut 1 base from V and 0 bases from J, with 10 bases between. CDR3 protein: CASSLDGGSSYNEQFF. CDR3 DNA: TGTGCCAGCAGTTTAGATGGGGGGAGCTCCTACAATGAGCAGTTCTTC.

This clonotype has at least ten counts. V and J are TRBV11-2 and TRBJ2-5, with 9 bases aligning to TRBD1. V dropped 10 bases and J dropped 5; count of bases not matched to a gene: 8. Germline V lookup: CDR1 SGHAT, CDR2 FQNNGV. The CDR3 runs to 13 residues. This CDR3 reads CATSRGTGETQYF. The CDR3, as DNA: TGTGCCACCTCCCGGGGGACAGGGGAGACCCAGTACTTC.

This clonotype was seen more than once but under ten times. This clone may be a read error of a much larger clone one base away. The chain recombines TRBV25-1 with TRBJ2-7; D is ambiguous. Germline CDR1 is MGHDK and CDR2 is SYGVNS. This CDR3 region has 11 residues. CDR3 loop: CASCESYEQYF. CDR3 nucleotide sequence: TGTGCCAGCTGTGAAAGTTACGAGCAGTACTTC.

This clonotype was counted many times. This chain joins TRBV20-1 and TRBJ2-1; 7 bases agree with TRBD2. Germline CDR1 reads DFQATT; CDR2 reads SNEGSKA (reference sequence). Unmatched junction bases numbered 9, after V lost 5 bases and J lost 5 bases. The CDR3 sequence is 14 residues long. In DNA, the CDR3 is TGCAGTGCTTTGGCGGGAGTGTTTGACAATGAGCAGTTCTTC. It codes for CSALAGVFDNEQFF.

This clonotype was counted many times. The chain recombines TRBV20-1 with TRBJ2-7, with D maybe TRBD1 (6 bases). Trimming cost V 4 bases and J 4 bases, with 17 bases left between them. The CDR3 is 14 residues long. Germline CDR1 is DFQATT and CDR2 is SNEGSKA (reference sequence). The CDR3 DNA reads as TGCAGTGCTAACCAAGGGGGAGCGTTGTACGAGCAGTACTTC. Translated: CSANQGGALYEQYF.

With respect to this clonotype: Just one base apart from a much larger clone, this may be a read error. This chain joins TRBV5-1 and TRBJ2-5; D uncertain. Looked up from germline, CDR1 is SGHRS and CDR2 is YFSETQ. Between the trimmed V and J ends, which lost 3 bases and 5 bases, there was a span of 14 bases. The CDR3 extends over 14 amino acids. Written as DNA, the CDR3 is TGCGCCAGCAGCTCCACAGTGAATCGTGAGACCCAGTACTTC. This codes for CASSSTVNRETQYF.

Ten or more counts support this clonotype. The chain has TRBV7-3 and TRBJ2-3; D call uncertain. The CDR3 runs 15 residues. V shed 4 bases and J shed 2 bases, with 13 bases lying between them. Germline-derived CDR1 and CDR2 are SGHTA and FQGTGA. The CDR3 nucleotides read TGTGCCAGCAGCTCGGACGGTGAACTCACAGATACGCAGTATTTT. It codes for CASSSDGELTDTQYF.

Ten or more counts support this clonotype. J is TRBJ1-4 and V is TRBV6-2 or TRBV6-3; D is possibly TRBD1 (6 bases). The germline CDR1 and CDR2 sequences are MNHEY and SVGEGT. V lost 6 bases to trimming and J lost 3 bases, with 11 bases between them. The CDR3 loop spans 14 amino acids. CDR3 amino acids: CASRRTAANEKLFF. For the CDR3, the DNA is TGTGCCAGCAGACGGACAGCAGCTAATGAAAAACTGTTTTTT.

In this sample, this clonotype turned up many times. V is TRBV28 and J is TRBJ2-4; 7 bases line up with TRBD1. The CDR3 consists of 14 residues. V lost 3 bases to trimming and J lost 10 bases; unmatched junction nucleotides: 9. Germline lookup yields CDR1 MDHEN and CDR2 SYDVKM. CDR3 in DNA: TGTGCCAGCAGTTTTGACGACAGGGTGGAAATTCAGTACTTC. Its translation is CASSFDDRVEIQYF.

This clonotype was seen repeatedly, ten times or more. This CDR3 is CASSDRNQPQHF. DNA of the CDR3: TGTGCCAGCAGCGACAGGAATCAGCCCCAGCATTTT. V and J are TRBV7-2 and TRBJ1-5, with a tentative D call TRBD1 (6 bases). The V gene lost 5 bases and the J gene lost 4 bases, with 6 bases spanning the gap. Germline CDR1 reads SGHTA; CDR2 reads FQGNSA. The CDR3 runs 12 residues.

This clonotype was seen at least ten times. The V gene is TRBV12-3 or TRBV12-4, the J gene TRBJ1-5, with D hard to call. This CDR3 region has 12 residues. V shed 5 bases and J shed 4 bases, with 6 bases lying between them. This chain's CDR3 is CASSASNQPQHF. The CDR3, as DNA: TGTGCCAGCAGTGCTTCTAATCAGCCCCAGCATTTT.

This clonotype was observed at least ten times. The chain joins TRBV7-9 to TRBJ2-3, with 9 bases fitting TRBD2. CDR3 length: 15 amino acids. The V and J ends lost 5 bases and 6 bases, in that order; junction bases with no gene match: 9. CDR1 and CDR2 (germline): SEHNR, FQNEAQ (reference sequence). The CDR3 nucleotides are TGTGCCAGCAGCAAAATGGGACTAGCACCGGATACGCAGTATTTT. Protein sequence: CASSKMGLAPDTQYF. Based on the CDR3 plus reference TRBV7-9 and TRBJ2-3, the full variable domain is DTGVSQNPRHKITKRGQNVTFRCDPISEHNRLYWYRQTLGQGPEFLTYFQNEAQLEKSRLLSDRFSAERPKGSFSTLEIQRTEQGDSAMYLCASSKMGLAPDTQYFGPGTRLTVL.

This clonotype was recorded many times. The V and J genes are TRBV7-9 and TRBJ1-1, with D tentatively TRBD1 (6 bases). V was trimmed by 7 bases and J by 3 bases, leaving 18 bases between them. The CDR3 length is 15 residues. Germline V CDR1 and CDR2: SEHNR, FQNEAQ (reference sequence). The CDR3 nucleotides read TGTGCCAGCATCAAAGGGGGACAAAGTTACACTGAAGCTTTCTTT. Its translation: CASIKGGQSYTEAFF.

On this clonotype: A much larger clonotype is one base distant, so this may be a read error. V is TRBV9 and J is TRBJ1-1; no clear D gene. The length of the CDR3 is 14 residues. Germline CDR1 SGDLS, CDR2 YYNGEE. CDR3 sequence reads: CANSQEGPNTEAFF. The CDR3 DNA follows: TGTGCCAACAGCCAAGAAGGACCAAACACTGAAGCTTTCTTT.